The rows below give T cell receptor beta chains drawn from one sample of a study of regulatory T cells in long-lasting Graves disease. MiXCR was run by TCRdb on the multiplex PCR reads, yielding one entry per CDR3 protein. This table holds 450,000 to 650,000 distinct CDR3 sequences, about 16% found once. This sample was shared with a second study, whose subject was T cells in Graves' hyperthyroidism and ophthalmopathy.

This specimen was peripheral blood mononuclear cells (PBMCs), taken at new diagnosis, from a patient treated with antithyroid drugs. The receptors come from a woman aged 35-60 years with Graves disease. CDR3s include the opening cysteine and the closing phenylalanine or tryptophan. Each record gives: J gene, D gene, V gene, clone size, CDR3 protein, CDR3 DNA. D genes are given only for firm matches. Some rows have no size entry. The others give once, few or many, or a class for an expanded clone.

j_gene: TRBJ2-5
d_gene: TRBD2
v_gene: TRBV12-3/TRBV12-4
abundance: NA
CDR3aa: CASSLSGGGKEAQYF
CDR3nt: TGTGCCAGCAGTCTGAGTGGCGGGGGAAAAGAGGCCCAGTACTTC

j_gene: TRBJ2-1
d_gene: TRBD1
v_gene: TRBV5-1
abundance: NA
CDR3aa: CASRGQGGSSYNEQFF
CDR3nt: TGCGCCAGCAGGGGACAGGGTGGCAGCTCCTACAATGAGCAGTTCTTC

j_gene: TRBJ1-1
d_gene: NA
v_gene: TRBV11-2
abundance: many
CDR3aa: CASAMNTEAFF
CDR3nt: TGTGCCAGTGCCATGAACACTGAAGCTTTCTTT

j_gene: TRBJ2-5
d_gene: NA
v_gene: TRBV5-1
abundance: NA
CDR3aa: CASSQEYETQYF
CDR3nt: TGCGCCAGCAGTCAAGAATACGAGACCCAGTACTTC

j_gene: TRBJ2-1
d_gene: NA
v_gene: TRBV19
abundance: few
CDR3aa: CATRSRKLGEQFF
CDR3nt: TGTGCCACCCGGAGTAGAAAACTAGGTGAGCAGTTCTTC

j_gene: TRBJ2-2
d_gene: NA
v_gene: TRBV19
abundance: few
CDR3aa: CASSTTASANTGELFF
CDR3nt: TGTGCCAGTAGTACTACGGCGTCCGCGAACACCGGGGAGCTGTTTTTT

j_gene: TRBJ1-2
d_gene: NA
v_gene: TRBV6-1
abundance: many
CDR3aa: CASSESRFGYGYTF
CDR3nt: TGTGCCAGCAGTGAGTCCAGGTTTGGCTATGGCTACACCTTC

j_gene: TRBJ2-6
d_gene: NA
v_gene: TRBV11-3
abundance: few
CDR3aa: CASSPSTGANVLTF
CDR3nt: TGTGCCAGCAGCCCCAGTACTGGGGCCAACGTCCTGACTTTC

j_gene: TRBJ2-1
d_gene: NA
v_gene: TRBV15
abundance: many
CDR3aa: CATGTGYNEQFF
CDR3nt: TGTGCCACCGGGACGGGCTACAATGAGCAGTTCTTC

j_gene: TRBJ1-3
d_gene: NA
v_gene: TRBV3-1
abundance: few
CDR3aa: CASSQEHSSGNTIYF
CDR3nt: TGTGCCAGCAGCCAAGAGCATAGTTCTGGAAACACCATATATTTT

j_gene: TRBJ1-6
d_gene: NA
v_gene: TRBV10-1
abundance: many
CDR3aa: CASSEGNSPLHF
CDR3nt: TGTGCCAGCAGTGAGGGAAATTCACCCCTCCACTTT

j_gene: TRBJ1-1
d_gene: TRBD1
v_gene: TRBV18
abundance: many
CDR3aa: CASSPGQVTTEAFF
CDR3nt: TGTGCCAGCTCGCCGGGACAGGTGACGACTGAAGCTTTCTTT

j_gene: TRBJ1-1
d_gene: NA
v_gene: TRBV3-1
abundance: few
CDR3aa: CASSQRGGTEAFF
CDR3nt: TGTGCCAGCAGCCAACGGGGGGGCACTGAAGCTTTCTTT

j_gene: TRBJ2-3
d_gene: NA
v_gene: TRBV6-2/TRBV6-3
abundance: NA
CDR3aa: CASSYGIAPTDTQYF
CDR3nt: TGTGCCAGCAGTTACGGGATAGCCCCCACAGATACGCAGTATTTT

j_gene: TRBJ1-2
d_gene: NA
v_gene: TRBV15
abundance: few
CDR3aa: CATSRVTLNSYGYTF
CDR3nt: TGTGCCACCAGCAGAGTCACTTTAAACAGCTATGGCTACACCTTC

j_gene: TRBJ1-1
d_gene: TRBD1
v_gene: TRBV5-1
abundance: NA
CDR3aa: CASSLWDRKNTEAFF
CDR3nt: TGCGCCAGCAGCCTGTGGGACAGGAAAAACACTGAAGCTTTCTTT

j_gene: TRBJ1-1
d_gene: NA
v_gene: TRBV7-9
abundance: many
CDR3aa: CASSPAMNTEAFF
CDR3nt: TGTGCCAGCAGCCCAGCTATGAACACTGAAGCTTTCTTT

j_gene: TRBJ1-5
d_gene: TRBD1
v_gene: TRBV24-1
abundance: NA
CDR3aa: CATSDTRQGGNQPQHF
CDR3nt: TGTGCCACCAGTGACACGCGACAGGGAGGCAATCAGCCCCAGCATTTT

j_gene: TRBJ2-7
d_gene: NA
v_gene: TRBV24-1
abundance: few
CDR3aa: CATREGVTGPSREQYF
CDR3nt: TGTGCCACCAGAGAGGGAGTGACAGGCCCCTCGCGCGAGCAGTACTTC

j_gene: TRBJ2-2
d_gene: TRBD1
v_gene: TRBV12-3/TRBV12-4
abundance: few
CDR3aa: CASSHRGNTGELFF
CDR3nt: TGTGCCAGCAGCCACAGGGGCAACACCGGGGAGCTGTTTTTT

j_gene: TRBJ1-1
d_gene: NA
v_gene: TRBV5-1
abundance: few
CDR3aa: CASSFLDAAAMNTEAFF
CDR3nt: TGCGCCAGCAGCTTCCTTGATGCAGCCGCCATGAACACTGAAGCTTTCTTT

j_gene: TRBJ1-6
d_gene: TRBD1
v_gene: TRBV4-2
abundance: few
CDR3aa: CASSPPGQGSSPLHF
CDR3nt: TGTGCCAGCAGCCCGCCGGGACAGGGCAGTTCACCCCTCCACTTT

j_gene: TRBJ2-3
d_gene: TRBD2
v_gene: TRBV28
abundance: NA
CDR3aa: CASSVLSAGGIYTDTQYF
CDR3nt: TGTGCCAGCAGTGTACTCTCAGCGGGGGGGATCTACACAGATACGCAGTATTTT

j_gene: TRBJ2-7
d_gene: NA
v_gene: TRBV14
abundance: few
CDR3aa: CASSQEIYEQYF
CDR3nt: TGTGCCAGCAGCCAGGAAATCTACGAGCAGTACTTC

j_gene: TRBJ2-1
d_gene: TRBD2
v_gene: TRBV11-2
abundance: once
CDR3aa: CASSLAPGLAGGNEQFF
CDR3nt: TGTGCCAGCAGCTTAGCACCGGGACTAGCGGGGGGCAATGAGCAGTTCTTC

j_gene: TRBJ1-1
d_gene: NA
v_gene: TRBV19
abundance: few
CDR3aa: CASSILRQGNTEAFF
CDR3nt: TGTGCCAGTAGTATACTTCGGCAGGGGAACACTGAAGCTTTCTTT

j_gene: TRBJ1-5
d_gene: NA
v_gene: TRBV4-1
abundance: NA
CDR3aa: CASSHSGAYQPQHF
CDR3nt: TGCGCCAGCAGCCACTCGGGAGCGTATCAGCCCCAGCATTTT

j_gene: TRBJ2-3
d_gene: NA
v_gene: TRBV27
abundance: few
CDR3aa: CASSLKAGTQYF
CDR3nt: TGTGCCAGCAGTTTAAAAGCGGGCACGCAGTATTTT

j_gene: TRBJ1-2
d_gene: NA
v_gene: TRBV12-3/TRBV12-4
abundance: many
CDR3aa: CASSFEQGNYGYTF
CDR3nt: TGTGCCAGCAGTTTCGAGCAGGGGAACTATGGCTACACCTTC

j_gene: TRBJ2-3
d_gene: TRBD1
v_gene: TRBV24-1
abundance: few
CDR3aa: CATSDTGVQAPDTQYF
CDR3nt: TGTGCCACCAGTGATACAGGGGTTCAGGCCCCAGATACGCAGTATTTT

j_gene: TRBJ2-3
d_gene: NA
v_gene: TRBV20-1
abundance: many
CDR3aa: CSARGIEDAGFTDTQYF
CDR3nt: TGCAGTGCTAGAGGTATCGAGGACGCGGGGTTCACAGATACGCAGTATTTT

j_gene: TRBJ2-1
d_gene: NA
v_gene: TRBV19
abundance: NA
CDR3aa: CASSGTGGSWSYNEQFF
CDR3nt: TGTGCCAGTAGCGGAACAGGTGGCTCCTGGTCCTACAATGAGCAGTTCTTC

j_gene: TRBJ2-3
d_gene: TRBD1
v_gene: TRBV5-1
abundance: few
CDR3aa: CASSLGTGVSDTQYF
CDR3nt: TGCGCCAGCAGCTTGGGGACAGGGGTGTCAGATACGCAGTATTTT

j_gene: TRBJ2-3
d_gene: NA
v_gene: TRBV19
abundance: NA
CDR3aa: CASSIAGDGSTDTQYF
CDR3nt: TGTGCCAGTAGTATTGCCGGGGACGGATCTACAGATACGCAGTATTTT

j_gene: TRBJ1-2
d_gene: NA
v_gene: TRBV6-1
abundance: NA
CDR3aa: CASSEGSWDYGYTF
CDR3nt: TGTGCCAGCAGTGAAGGGAGCTGGGACTATGGCTACACCTTC